What follows is one T cell receptor beta chain and its context. Its target is not known. The data stem from a study of cytomegalovirus exposure and HLA in healthy donors. Germline CDR1 MNHNS, CDR2 SASEGT. Trimming cost V 6 bases and J 7 bases, with 16 bases left between them. CDR3 length equals 14 residues. General study results and limits: Follow-up analysis seemed to connect common viral pathogens with several of the most significant clusters identified.

PCR used 60 Vbeta primers and 13 Jbeta primers. The table came from immunoSEQ multiplex PCR; TCRdb's copy has only in-frame clones and leaves some out. In the table there are some 140,000 clones, over 65% of which are singletons. The clonotype comes from a man between 50 and 59 years old in good health and CMV-seronegative. Sequencing was done on a sample of PBMCs. This chain links TRBV6-1 with TRBJ1-5; D is undetermined. CDR3 region: CASSAHGENQPQHF. Here the CDR3 DNA reads TGTGCCAGCAGCGCCCACGGGGAGAACCAGCCCCAGCATTTT.